This TCR beta chain was profiled in a study of immune evolution from preneoplasia to lung adenocarcinoma. Study outcomes and limitations: From normal lung to invasive adenocarcinoma, top clone frequencies appeared to decrease. Clonality was highest in normal lung, lower in later-stage lesions apparently.

The length of the CDR3 is 13 residues. Here immunoSEQ multiplex PCR was the method, and the copy in TCRdb shows in-frame clones only, minus some. The table records a few thousand clones, roughly four fifths of them present only once. Remarks on this clone: The antigen is undetermined.

The clonotype originates from a donor of 70 years or more with lung adenocarcinoma. The gene calls are TRBV12-1 and TRBJ2-7; the D call of TRBD1 is as the table states it, not checked on the DNA. TRBV12-1 has pseudogene status. Sequencing was carried out using FFPE adjacent normal lung tissue. CDR3 bases: TGTGCCAGCAGCGTCGGGACAGCCCACGAGCAGTACTTC. Its protein product is CASSVGTAHEQYF.